Given below is one TCR beta chain in context. The sample originates from a study of cytomegalovirus exposure and HLA in healthy donors. The PCR made use of 60 Vbeta and 13 Jbeta primers. TCRdb keeps only in-frame clones here, not all; method: immunoSEQ multiplex PCR. Of 100,000 or so clones listed, 65% to 80% are singletons. V lost 5 bases and J lost 6; bases outside the gene matches: 15. Germline-derived CDR1 and CDR2 are SEHNR and FQNEAQ (reference sequence). This CDR3 region has 16 residues. Material: PBMCs. The receptor's source is a woman between 50 and 59 years old in good health and CMV-seropositive. This chain uses TRBV7-9 with TRBJ1-1; 7 bases are shared with TRBD1. CDR3 protein: CASSLVDRSLWAEAFF. DNA for the CDR3: TGTGCCAGCAGCCTGGTGGACAGGAGTCTATGGGCTGAAGCTTTCTTT.